This record looks at one T cell receptor beta chain sequence and its context. Its antigen is undetermined. The data stem from a study of T cell responses to AZD1222 COVID-19 vaccine. TCRdb's table, derived via immunoSEQ multiplex PCR, lists solely in-frame clones and lacks some. The sample has 100,000 to 120,000 clones, roughly 92% seen once; the top ten hold over 6.5%. Study-wide results and limits: As reported, nearly half of all spike-specific TCRs target variant regions that are unmutated. Regions 160-218 and 743-854 held dominance among vaccine-associated CD4 TCRs, which spanned spike. At baseline, just a handful of AZD1222 recipients tested seropositive.

Germline CDR1 reads MNHEY; CDR2 reads SVGAGI. CDR3 size: 12 residues. The germline V and J ends were trimmed by 6 bases and 6 bases, with 11 bases remaining between them. This rearrangement joins TRBV6-5 to TRBJ1-1; D not resolved. This sequence originates from an adult in good health. The sequencing used peripheral blood, collected on day 0 of AZD1222 vaccination. The DNA for the CDR3 is TGTGCCAGCAGGCCCGCGGGGTCTGAAGCTTTCTTT. Residues: CASRPAGSEAFF.